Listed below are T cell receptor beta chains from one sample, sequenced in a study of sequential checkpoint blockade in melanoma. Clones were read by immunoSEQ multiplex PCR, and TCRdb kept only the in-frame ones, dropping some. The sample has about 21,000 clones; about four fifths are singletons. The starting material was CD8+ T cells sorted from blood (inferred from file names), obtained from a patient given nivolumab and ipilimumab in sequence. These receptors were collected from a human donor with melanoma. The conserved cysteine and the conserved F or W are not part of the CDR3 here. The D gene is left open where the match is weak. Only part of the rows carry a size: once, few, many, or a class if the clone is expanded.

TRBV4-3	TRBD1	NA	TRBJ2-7	ASSQGTGTPYEQY
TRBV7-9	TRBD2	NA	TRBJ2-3	ASSLSVREGTDTQY
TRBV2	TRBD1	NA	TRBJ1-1	ASSETGENTEAF
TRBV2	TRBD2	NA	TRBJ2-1	ASSEMLAGYNEQF
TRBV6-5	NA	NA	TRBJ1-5	ASRPATGTNQPQH
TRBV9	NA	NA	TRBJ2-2	ASSPAGTGELF
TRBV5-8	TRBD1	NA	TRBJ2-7	ASSGGTVSLYEQY
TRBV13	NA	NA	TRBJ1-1	ASSYSPGNTEAF
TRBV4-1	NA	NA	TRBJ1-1	ASSQKFSGQTMNTEAF
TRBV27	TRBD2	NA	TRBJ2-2	ASSPREGRAHTGELF
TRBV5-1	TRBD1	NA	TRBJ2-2	AIGERQGAFTGELF
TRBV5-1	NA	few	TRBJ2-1	ASSLGRAAYNEQF
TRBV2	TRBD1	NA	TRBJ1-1	ASVRGTGVRTEAF
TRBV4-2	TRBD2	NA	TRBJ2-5	ASSQSLAAILGETQY
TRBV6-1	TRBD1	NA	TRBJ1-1	ATTHGTGPGTEAF